The 16 T cell receptor beta chains below all came from one sample that was sequenced in a study of glioma-infiltrating T cells. Using RNA template, CDR3s of TCR alpha and beta were amplified with iRepertoire arm-PCR. TCRdb reanalysed the multiplex PCR reads using MiXCR and keeps one entry per CDR3 protein. This sample has 100,000 to 150,000 distinct CDR3 sequences, with about 23% found just once. The specimen was glioma tissue, nonneoplastic brain tissue, or PBMCs (not recorded which). The receptor source for this set is a human donor with low-grade glioma or glioblastoma, undergoing nonglioma brain surgery, or in good health (not recorded which).

The rearrangement links TRBV6-6 to TRBJ2-7; TRBD2 matches at 11 bases. The germline gives CDR1 MNHNY, CDR2 SVGAGI (reference sequence). J was trimmed by 0 bases and V by 0 bases; bases with no gene match: 1. The CDR3 extends over 16 amino acids. The CDR3 coding sequence is TGTGCCAGCAGTTACTCGGGGACTAGCGGCTCCTACGAGCAGTACTTC. Encoded protein: CASSYSGTSGSYEQYF.

The sample holds many counts of this clonotype. The V gene is TRBV7-2, the J gene TRBJ2-7, with D unresolved. Germline V gives CDR1 SGHTA, CDR2 FQGNSA. The CDR3 contains 14 residues. V was cut by 0 bases and J by 0 bases, with 6 bases left in between. CDR3 residues: CASSLASSSYEQYF. CDR3 coding DNA: TGTGCCAGCAGCTTAGCATCTAGCTCCTACGAGCAGTACTTC.

This clonotype was counted ten times or more. The V and J genes are TRBV15 and TRBJ2-7, with D unclear. The length of the CDR3 is 18 residues. Germline V gene lookup returns CDR1 LNHNV and CDR2 YYDKDF (reference sequence). The V end was cut by 3 bases, the J end by 0 bases, with 21 bases between. In DNA, the CDR3 is TGTGCCACCAGCAGCCCCTCTAGGATCTCCGGTAGCTCCTACGAGCAGTACTTC. Protein: CATSSPSRISGSSYEQYF.

This clonotype was seen repeatedly, ten times or more. The chain has TRBV7-9 and TRBJ2-5; D may be TRBD1 (5 bases). Germline assignment: CDR1 SEHNR and CDR2 FQNEAQ (reference sequence). CDR3 length: 14 residues. V lost 2 bases, J lost 3 bases, and 10 bases lay in between. CDR3 sequence: CASSLRQGKETQYF. The CDR3 bases are TGTGCCAGCAGCTTACGGCAGGGCAAAGAGACCCAGTACTTC.

This clonotype was recorded many times. The chain combines TRBV28 with TRBJ2-3; a possible D gene is TRBD2 (6 bases). CDR3 length equals 17 residues. In germline, CDR1 is MDHEN, CDR2 SYDVKM. V lost 5 bases to trimming and J lost 3 bases, with 21 bases between them. CDR3 DNA sequence: TGTGCCAGCAGTCCCATATACTCCCGGGAGATAACAGATACGCAGTATTTT. This sequence encodes CASSPIYSREITDTQYF.

This clonotype was counted many times. The chain has TRBV24-1 and TRBJ2-2; no reliable D call. V shed 1 base and J shed 0 bases, with 5 bases lying between them. This CDR3 spans 15 amino acids. Germline loops: CDR1 KGHDR, CDR2 SFDVKD. The CDR3, as DNA: TGTGCCACCAGTGATTTTTCGGCGAACACCGGGGAGCTGTTTTTT. Its protein product is CATSDFSANTGELFF.

A few counts support this clonotype. This rearrangement joins TRBV2 to TRBJ2-5; D possibly corresponds to TRBD2 (6 bases). The CDR3 extends over 14 amino acids. The V end lost 3 bases, the J end lost 4 bases, and 12 bases lay between the germline ends. Germline V CDR1 and CDR2: SNHLY, FYNNEI. The CDR3 reads CASSDGAGSETQYF. The DNA of the CDR3 is TGTGCCAGCAGTGATGGGGCGGGATCAGAGACCCAGTACTTC.

V and J are TRBV10-3 and TRBJ2-6; either TRBD1 or TRBD2 may supply D (5 bases each). The V end lost 6 bases, the J end lost 0 bases, and 9 bases lay between the germline ends. CDR1 is ENHRY, CDR2 SYGVKD, per germline. This CDR3 comprises 15 residues. In nucleotides, the CDR3 is TGTGCCATCAGCCCAGGGAGCTCTGGGGCCAACGTCCTGACTTTC. Its protein is CAISPGSSGANVLTF.

This clonotype was seen ten or more times. The chain links TRBV29-1 to TRBJ2-7; 7 bases line up with TRBD1. V dropped 6 bases and J dropped 3; count of bases not matched to a gene: 8. Germline values: CDR1 SQVTM, CDR2 ANQGSEA. The CDR3 totals 13 residues. The CDR3: CSVLPAGGYEQYF. The CDR3 nucleotides read TGCAGCGTCCTACCAGCAGGGGGCTACGAGCAGTACTTC.

This clonotype was observed a handful of times. This chain uses TRBV19 with TRBJ1-5, with 7 bases lining up with TRBD1. CDR1 LNHDA and CDR2 SQIVND come from the germline V gene (reference sequence). CDR3 length equals 18 residues. With V trimmed by 3 bases and J by 2 bases, 13 bases remained unmatched. In DNA form, the CDR3 reads TGTGCCAGTAGTATCGGATTGGTCAGGGGGGTCGGCAATCAGCCCCAGCATTTT. It yields the protein CASSIGLVRGVGNQPQHF.

The gene calls are TRBV28 and TRBJ2-3; no reliable D call. Per germline, CDR1 MDHEN and CDR2 SYDVKM. Trimming removed 1 base from V and 6 bases from J, with 17 bases in between. The CDR3 totals 16 residues. The CDR3 bases are TGTGCCAGCAGTTTATCCCCTTCCGTGGGCGCGGATACGCAGTATTTT. This codes for CASSLSPSVGADTQYF.

This clonotype has only a few counts. The CDR3 sequence: CAWSGLAGGETQYF. The CDR3 bases are TGTGCCTGGAGCGGACTAGCGGGAGGGGAGACCCAGTACTTC. The J gene is TRBJ2-5, the V gene TRBV30; 15 nucleotides match TRBD2. Germline values: CDR1 GTSNPN, CDR2 SVGIG (reference sequence). This CDR3 comprises 14 residues. After removal of 3 bases from V and 5 bases from J, the junction contained 1 base not matched to a gene.

This sequence joins TRBV20-1 and TRBJ2-3; tentative D call: TRBD1 (7 bases). Germline assignment: CDR1 DFQATT and CDR2 SNEGSKA (reference sequence). This CDR3 spans 14 amino acids. V lost 3 bases to trimming and J lost 4 bases, with 14 bases between them. The CDR3 sequence: CSASQGGSADTQYF. The CDR3 DNA reads as TGCAGTGCTAGTCAGGGGGGCAGCGCAGATACGCAGTATTTT.

This clonotype was picked up one time. A single base separates this from a much larger clone, so it may be a read error. This rearrangement joins TRBV4-1 to TRBJ2-1; D gene unclear. The CDR3 loop spans 15 amino acids. The ends were cut back, 4 bases at V and 7 bases at J, with 17 bases in the middle. CDR1 and CDR2 from the germline V gene are MGHRA and YSYEKL. The CDR3 DNA reads as TGCGCCAGCAGCCCGGCGATGGGGATCCTAAATGAGCAGTTCTTC. It encodes CASSPAMGILNEQFF.

This clonotype appeared many times. The J gene is TRBJ2-5, the V gene TRBV6-6, with 8 bases that match TRBD2. CDR3 length equals 16 residues. Germline V gives CDR1 MNHNY, CDR2 SVGAGI (reference sequence). J lost 0 bases, V lost 2 bases, and 5 bases had no gene match. The CDR3 nucleotides read TGTGCCAGCAGTTACGGGTCTAGCGGGTACCAAGAGACCCAGTACTTC. Protein product: CASSYGSSGYQETQYF.

V gene TRBV7-2 combines with J gene TRBJ1-3; perhaps TRBD1 as D (5 bases). V was cut by 4 bases and J by 2 bases, with 15 bases left in between. The germline CDR1 and CDR2 sequences are SGHTA and FQGNSA. This CDR3 spans 16 amino acids. The CDR3 sequence is CASSSSSGAAGNTIYF. CDR3 nucleotides: TGTGCCAGCAGCTCCTCTTCCGGGGCGGCTGGAAACACCATATATTTT.